The sequence of this T cell receptor (beta chain) was determined in a study of cytotoxic CD8 clonotypes in ibrutinib-treated CLL. Whole-study context: On average, each sample had roughly 260,000 productive templates and under 95,000 productive rearrangements.

As input for TCR beta libraries, around 2.1 micrograms of genomic DNA came from cryopreserved PBMCs. Using immunoSEQ multiplex PCR, the repertoire was profiled, and TCRdb retains in-frame clones only, with some absent. The sample lists some 130,000 clones; 70% to 90% were seen once. Study observations and caveats: Progressing patients had sampling times that differed from those of sustained-remission patients. Rare overall, public clonotypes shrank or held steady under therapy.

On this clone: As yet, its antigen is unknown.

The V and J ends lost 6 bases and 1 base respectively, with 12 bases between them. This CDR3 spans 14 amino acids. Germline-derived CDR1 and CDR2 are ENHRY and SYGVKD. The V gene is TRBV10-3, the J gene TRBJ2-5, with D possibly being TRBD2 (5 bases). This TCR came from a human donor with chronic lymphocytic leukemia. The sample consisted of PBMCs, taken after 24 months of ibrutinib treatment. The chain's CDR3 is CAIRPGGVQETQYF. The CDR3 nucleotides are TGTGCCATCAGGCCCGGAGGAGTCCAAGAGACCCAGTACTTC.